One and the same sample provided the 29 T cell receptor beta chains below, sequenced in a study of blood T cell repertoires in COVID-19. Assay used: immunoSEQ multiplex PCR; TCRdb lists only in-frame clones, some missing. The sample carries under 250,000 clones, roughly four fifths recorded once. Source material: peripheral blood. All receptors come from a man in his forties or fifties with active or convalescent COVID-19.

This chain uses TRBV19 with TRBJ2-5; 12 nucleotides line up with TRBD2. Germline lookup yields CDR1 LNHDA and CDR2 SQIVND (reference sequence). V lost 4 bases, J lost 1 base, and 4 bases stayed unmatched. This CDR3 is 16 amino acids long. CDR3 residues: CASSSPGLAGQETQYF. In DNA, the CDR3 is TGTGCCAGTAGTAGCCCGGGACTAGCGGGCCAAGAGACCCAGTACTTC.

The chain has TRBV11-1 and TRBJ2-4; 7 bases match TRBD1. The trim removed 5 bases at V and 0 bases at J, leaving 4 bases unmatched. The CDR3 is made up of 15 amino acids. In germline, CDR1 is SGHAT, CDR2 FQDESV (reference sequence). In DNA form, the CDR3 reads TGTGCCAGCAGCCCCGGGACAGTAGCCAAAAACATTCAGTACTTC. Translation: CASSPGTVAKNIQYF. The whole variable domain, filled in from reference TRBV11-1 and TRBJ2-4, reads EAEVAQSPRYKITEKSQAVAFWCDPISGHATLYWYRQILGQGPELLVQFQDESVVDDSQLPKDRFSAERLKGVDSTLKIQPAELGDSAMYLCASSPGTVAKNIQYFGAGTRLSVL.

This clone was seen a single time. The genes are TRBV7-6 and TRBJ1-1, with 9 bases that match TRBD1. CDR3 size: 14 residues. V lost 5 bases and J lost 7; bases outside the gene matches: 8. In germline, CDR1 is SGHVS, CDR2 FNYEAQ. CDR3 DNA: TGTGCCAGCAGCCAACCGGGACAGGGCTTTGAAGCTTTCTTT. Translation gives CASSQPGQGFEAFF. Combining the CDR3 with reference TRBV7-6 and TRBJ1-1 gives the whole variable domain GAGVSQSPRYKVTKRGQDVALRCDPISGHVSLYWYRQALGQGPEFLTYFNYEAQQDKSGLPNDRFSAERPEGSISTLTIQRTEQRDSAMYRCASSQPGQGFEAFFGQGTRLTVV.

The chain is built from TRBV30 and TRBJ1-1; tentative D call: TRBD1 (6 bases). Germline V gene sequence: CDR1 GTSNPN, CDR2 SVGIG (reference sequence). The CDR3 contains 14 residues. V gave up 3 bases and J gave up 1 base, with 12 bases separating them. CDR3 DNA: TGTGCCTGGAGGGCCCCGGGACAGAACACTGAAGCTTTCTTT. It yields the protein CAWRAPGQNTEAFF.

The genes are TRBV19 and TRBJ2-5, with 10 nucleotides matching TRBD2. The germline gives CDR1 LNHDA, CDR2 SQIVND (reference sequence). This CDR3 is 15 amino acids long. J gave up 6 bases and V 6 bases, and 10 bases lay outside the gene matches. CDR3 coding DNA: TGTGCCAGTAGCCGTGGTCCTAGCGGGGGACAGACCCAGTACTTC. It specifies CASSRGPSGGQTQYF.

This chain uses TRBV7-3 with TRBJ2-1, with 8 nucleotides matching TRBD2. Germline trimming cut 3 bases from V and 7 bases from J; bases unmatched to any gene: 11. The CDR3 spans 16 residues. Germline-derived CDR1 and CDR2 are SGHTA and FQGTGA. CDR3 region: CASSFGGGPNPNEQFF. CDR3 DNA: TGTGCCAGCAGCTTTGGCGGGGGGCCCAACCCTAATGAGCAGTTCTTC.

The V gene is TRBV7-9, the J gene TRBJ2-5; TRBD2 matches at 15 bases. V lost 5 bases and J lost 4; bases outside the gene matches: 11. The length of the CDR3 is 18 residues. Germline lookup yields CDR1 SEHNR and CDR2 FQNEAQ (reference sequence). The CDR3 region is CASSPGLAGGSLRETQYF. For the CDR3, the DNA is TGTGCCAGCAGCCCAGGACTAGCGGGGGGGAGCCTTAGAGAGACCCAGTACTTC.

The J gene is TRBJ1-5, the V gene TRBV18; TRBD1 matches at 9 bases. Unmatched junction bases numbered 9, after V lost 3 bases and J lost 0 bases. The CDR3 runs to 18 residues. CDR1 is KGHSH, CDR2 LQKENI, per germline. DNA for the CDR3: TGTGCCAGCTCACCCCGGGACAGGGCAACCTATAGCAATCAGCCCCAGCATTTT. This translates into CASSPRDRATYSNQPQHF. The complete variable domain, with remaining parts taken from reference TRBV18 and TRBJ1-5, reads NAGVMQNPRHLVRRRGQEARLRCSPMKGHSHVYWYRQLPEEGLKFMVYLQKENIIDESGMPKERFSAEFPKEGPSILRIQQVVRGDSAAYFCASSPRDRATYSNQPQHFGDGTRLSIL.

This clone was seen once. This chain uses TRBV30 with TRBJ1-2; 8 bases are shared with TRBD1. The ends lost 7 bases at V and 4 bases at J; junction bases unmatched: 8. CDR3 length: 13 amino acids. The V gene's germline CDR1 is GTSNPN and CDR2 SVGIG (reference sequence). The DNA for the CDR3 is TGTGCCTACCAGGACAGGGTCGGCTATGGCTACACCTTC. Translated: CAYQDRVGYGYTF. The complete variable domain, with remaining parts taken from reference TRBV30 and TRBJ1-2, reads SQTIHQWPATLVQPVGSPLSLECTVEGTSNPNLYWYRQAAGRGLQLLFYSVGIGQISSEVPQNLSASRPQDRQFILSSKKLLLSDSGFYLCAYQDRVGYGYTFGSGTRLTVV.

The CDR3 coding sequence is TGCGCCAGCAGCTTGGATCGGGGGGGCCTTGATACGCAGTATTTT. This translates into CASSLDRGGLDTQYF. The chain is built from TRBV5-1 and TRBJ2-3; TRBD2 aligns across 8 bases. J lost 6 bases, V lost 0 bases, and 6 bases had no gene match. The CDR3 loop spans 15 amino acids. From germline, CDR1 is SGHRS and CDR2 YFSETQ.

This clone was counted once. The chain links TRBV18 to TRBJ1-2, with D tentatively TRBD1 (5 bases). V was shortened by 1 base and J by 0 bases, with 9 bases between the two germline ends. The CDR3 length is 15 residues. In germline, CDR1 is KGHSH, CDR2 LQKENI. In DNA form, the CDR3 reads TGTGCCAGCTCACCACAGGGGTGGGCTAACTATGGCTACACCTTC. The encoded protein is CASSPQGWANYGYTF.

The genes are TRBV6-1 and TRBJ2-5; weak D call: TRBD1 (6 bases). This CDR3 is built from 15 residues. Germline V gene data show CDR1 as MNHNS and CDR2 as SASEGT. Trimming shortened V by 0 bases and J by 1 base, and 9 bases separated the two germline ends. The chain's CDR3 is CASSEARQVQETQYF. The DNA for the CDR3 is TGTGCCAGCAGTGAAGCCCGACAGGTCCAAGAGACCCAGTACTTC.

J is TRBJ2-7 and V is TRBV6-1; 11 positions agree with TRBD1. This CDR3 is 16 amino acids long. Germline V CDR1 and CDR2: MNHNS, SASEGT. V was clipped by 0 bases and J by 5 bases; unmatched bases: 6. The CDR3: CASSEAAGQGANEQYF. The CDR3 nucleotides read TGTGCCAGCAGTGAAGCGGCAGGACAGGGGGCAAACGAGCAGTACTTC.

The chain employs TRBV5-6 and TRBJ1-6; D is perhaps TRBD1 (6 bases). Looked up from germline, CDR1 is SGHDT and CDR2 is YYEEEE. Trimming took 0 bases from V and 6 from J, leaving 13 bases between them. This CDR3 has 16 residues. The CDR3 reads CASSLEGQGSNSPLHF. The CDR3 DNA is TGTGCCAGCAGCTTGGAGGGGCAGGGGAGTAATTCACCCCTCCACTTT. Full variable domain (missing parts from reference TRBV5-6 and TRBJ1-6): DAGVTQSPTHLIKTRGQQVTLRCSPKSGHDTVSWYQQALGQGPQFIFQYYEEEERQRGNFPDRFSGHQFPNYSSELNVNALLLGDSALYLCASSLEGQGSNSPLHFGNGTRLTVT.

The CDR3 loop is CASSIRTGPGTEAFF. In DNA form, the CDR3 reads TGTGCCAGTAGTATAAGGACAGGGCCGGGCACTGAAGCTTTCTTT. V gene TRBV19 combines with J gene TRBJ1-1; 8 nucleotides line up with TRBD1. Germline trimming cut 2 bases from V and 4 bases from J; bases unmatched to any gene: 6. The CDR3 sequence is 15 residues long. Germline V gene lookup returns CDR1 LNHDA and CDR2 SQIVND (reference sequence).

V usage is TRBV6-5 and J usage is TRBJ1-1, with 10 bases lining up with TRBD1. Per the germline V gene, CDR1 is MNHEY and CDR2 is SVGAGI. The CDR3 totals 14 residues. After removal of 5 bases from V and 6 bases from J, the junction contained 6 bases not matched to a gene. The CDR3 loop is CASSIPGQGSEAFF. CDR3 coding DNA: TGTGCCAGCAGTATCCCGGGACAGGGGTCTGAAGCTTTCTTT.

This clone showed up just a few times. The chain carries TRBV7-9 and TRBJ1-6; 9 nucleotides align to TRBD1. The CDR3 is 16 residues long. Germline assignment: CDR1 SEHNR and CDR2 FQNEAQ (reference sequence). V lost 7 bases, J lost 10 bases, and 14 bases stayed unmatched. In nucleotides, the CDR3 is TGTGCCAGCACTTTCCTTGGGGGGACAGGGCTATCACCCCTCCACTTT. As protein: CASTFLGGTGLSPLHF. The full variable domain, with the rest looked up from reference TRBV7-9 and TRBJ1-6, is DTGVSQNPRHKITKRGQNVTFRCDPISEHNRLYWYRQTLGQGPEFLTYFQNEAQLEKSRLLSDRFSAERPKGSFSTLEIQRTEQGDSAMYLCASTFLGGTGLSPLHFGNGTRLTVT.

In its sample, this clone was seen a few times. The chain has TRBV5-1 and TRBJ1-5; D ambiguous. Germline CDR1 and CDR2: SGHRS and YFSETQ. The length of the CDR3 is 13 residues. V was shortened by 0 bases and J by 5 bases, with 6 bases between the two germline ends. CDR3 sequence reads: CASSLDSDQPQHF. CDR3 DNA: TGCGCCAGCAGCTTGGACAGTGATCAGCCCCAGCATTTT. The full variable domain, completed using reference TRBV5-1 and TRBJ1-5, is KAGVTQTPRYLIKTRGQQVTLSCSPISGHRSVSWYQQTPGQGLQFLFEYFSETQRNKGNFPGRFSGRQFSNSRSEMNVSTLELGDSALYLCASSLDSDQPQHFGDGTRLSIL.

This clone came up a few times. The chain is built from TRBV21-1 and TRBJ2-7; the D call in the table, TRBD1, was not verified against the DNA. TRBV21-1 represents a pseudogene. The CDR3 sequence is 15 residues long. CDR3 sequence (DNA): TGTGCCAGCAGCAAAGATGAACAGAGCTCCCCTCCCCAGTACTTC. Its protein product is CASSKDEQSSPPQYF.

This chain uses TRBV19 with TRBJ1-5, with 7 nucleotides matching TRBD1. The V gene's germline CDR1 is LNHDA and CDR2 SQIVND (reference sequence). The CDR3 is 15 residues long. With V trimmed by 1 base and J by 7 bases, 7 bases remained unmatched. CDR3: CASSIVQGFEQPQHF. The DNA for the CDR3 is TGTGCCAGTAGTATAGTACAGGGGTTTGAACAGCCCCAGCATTTT.

CDR3 sequence (DNA): TGTGCCAGCAGCCAAGAACCAGCTGGGGGCCACTACAATGAGCAGTTCTTC. Translated, it gives CASSQEPAGGHYNEQFF. The chain links TRBV4-2 to TRBJ2-1, with D tentatively TRBD1 (6 bases). Germline CDR1 is LGHNA and CDR2 is YNFKEQ. V was pared by 0 bases and J by 3 bases, with 15 bases between. The CDR3 loop spans 17 amino acids.

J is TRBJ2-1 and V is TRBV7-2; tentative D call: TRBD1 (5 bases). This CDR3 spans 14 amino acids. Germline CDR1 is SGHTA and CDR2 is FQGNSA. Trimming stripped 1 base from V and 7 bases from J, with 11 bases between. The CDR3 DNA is TGTGCCAGCAGCTTAGTCAGGGCTGTGAATGAGCAGTTCTTC. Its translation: CASSLVRAVNEQFF.

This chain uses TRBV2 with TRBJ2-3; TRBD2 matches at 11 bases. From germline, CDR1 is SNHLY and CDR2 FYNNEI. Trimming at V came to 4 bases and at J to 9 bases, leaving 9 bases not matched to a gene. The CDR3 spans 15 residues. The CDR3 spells CASSVGLAGGVTQYF. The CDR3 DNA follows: TGTGCCAGCAGTGTAGGTCTAGCGGGGGGTGTGACGCAGTATTTT.

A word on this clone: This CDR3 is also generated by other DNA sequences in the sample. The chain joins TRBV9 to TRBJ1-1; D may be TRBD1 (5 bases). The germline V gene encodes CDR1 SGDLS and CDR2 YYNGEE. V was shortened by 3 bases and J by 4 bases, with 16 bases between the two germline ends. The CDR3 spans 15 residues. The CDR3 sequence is CASSAKTGGFTEAFF. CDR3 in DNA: TGTGCCAGCAGCGCAAAGACCGGGGGATTCACTGAAGCTTTCTTT.

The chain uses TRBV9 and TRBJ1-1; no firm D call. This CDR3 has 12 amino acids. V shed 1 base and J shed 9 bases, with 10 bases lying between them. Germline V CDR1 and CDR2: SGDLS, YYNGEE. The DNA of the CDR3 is TGTGCCAGCAGCGTATCCGGGAAACAAGCTTTCTTT. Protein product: CASSVSGKQAFF.

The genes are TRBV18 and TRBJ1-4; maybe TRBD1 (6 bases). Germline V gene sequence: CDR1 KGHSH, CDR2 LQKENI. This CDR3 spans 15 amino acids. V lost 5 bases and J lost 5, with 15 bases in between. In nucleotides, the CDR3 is TGTGCCAGCTCATCCGTACAGGGTAGAAATGAAAAACTGTTTTTT. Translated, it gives CASSSVQGRNEKLFF. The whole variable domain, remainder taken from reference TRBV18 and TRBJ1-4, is NAGVMQNPRHLVRRRGQEARLRCSPMKGHSHVYWYRQLPEEGLKFMVYLQKENIIDESGMPKERFSAEFPKEGPSILRIQQVVRGDSAAYFCASSSVQGRNEKLFFGSGTQLSVL.

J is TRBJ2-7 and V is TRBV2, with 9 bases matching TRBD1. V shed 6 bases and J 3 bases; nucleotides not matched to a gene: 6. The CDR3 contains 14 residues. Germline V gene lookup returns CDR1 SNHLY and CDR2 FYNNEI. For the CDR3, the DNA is TGTGCCAGCAGCCCCGGGACAGGGAACTACGAGCAGTACTTC. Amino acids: CASSPGTGNYEQYF.

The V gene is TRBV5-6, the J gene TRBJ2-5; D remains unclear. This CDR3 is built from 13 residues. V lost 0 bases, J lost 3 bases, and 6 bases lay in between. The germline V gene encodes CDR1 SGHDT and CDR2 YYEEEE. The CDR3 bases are TGTGCCAGCAGCTTGGGCCTAGAAGAGACCCAGTACTTC. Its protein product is CASSLGLEETQYF.

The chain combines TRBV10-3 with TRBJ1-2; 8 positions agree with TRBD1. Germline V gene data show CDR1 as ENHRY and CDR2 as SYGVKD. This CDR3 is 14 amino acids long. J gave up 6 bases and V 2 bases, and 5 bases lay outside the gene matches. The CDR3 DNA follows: TGTGCCATCAGTGAGGCGGCAGGGGGCAATGGCTACACCTTC. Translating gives CAISEAAGGNGYTF.